A selection of T cell receptor beta chains follows, all from one sample in a study of patients and donors after allogeneic stem cell transplantation. TCRdb processed the RT-PCR reads anew with MiXCR; each CDR3 protein has one entry. The table records 920,000 or so distinct CDR3 sequences, 18% of them present only once. The sequenced sample was blood, either unsorted or a sorted T cell fraction (not recorded which). The receptors originated from a human donor who was either an allogeneic HSCT recipient or a stem cell or donor lymphocyte infusion donor (not recorded which). It is not recorded whose cells these are; they may come from a transplant donor. Both conserved end residues are part of each CDR3. Each record gives: D gene, clone size, J gene, V gene, CDR3 protein. D genes are given only for firm matches. The size entry is marked missing in some rows and otherwise reads once, few, many or a size class.

. | . | TRBJ1-3 | TRBV12-3/TRBV12-4 | CASSSSPGSGNTIYF
. | many | TRBJ2-2 | TRBV5-1 | CASSSAERTGELFF
. | few | TRBJ2-7 | TRBV15 | CATRVEASYEQYF
TRBD1 | few | TRBJ1-1 | TRBV5-1 | CASSPREGARTEAFF
. | few | TRBJ1-1 | TRBV4-2 | CASSQATRPTRTEAFF
. | few | TRBJ2-3 | TRBV25-1 | CASSAGWTASTDTQYF
. | . | TRBJ2-2 | TRBV12-3/TRBV12-4 | CASSMRLANTGELFF
. | . | TRBJ2-2 | TRBV6-1 | CASLGGVWAGELFF
. | . | TRBJ1-2 | TRBV12-3/TRBV12-4 | CASSNRRDGLGFGYTF
TRBD2 | . | TRBJ2-3 | TRBV28 | CASILAGVSTDTQYF
TRBD1 | few | TRBJ1-3 | TRBV29-1 | CSVPPRGKRNTIYF
. | few | TRBJ2-5 | TRBV25-1 | CASSEGGVFQETQYF
. | . | TRBJ2-1 | TRBV20-1 | CSAPSGGDEQFF
. | . | TRBJ1-1 | TRBV29-1 | CSEKKNTEAFF
. | few | TRBJ1-2 | TRBV6-6 | CASSDYLGGYTF
. | . | TRBJ1-3 | TRBV5-4 | CASSGDAGNTIYF
. | many | TRBJ1-1 | TRBV20-1 | CRGGEDTEAFF
TRBD1 | . | TRBJ2-7 | TRBV5-5 | CASSPGTGASEGYEQYF
. | few | TRBJ2-2 | TRBV5-1 | CASDPRGETGELFF
TRBD2 | . | TRBJ2-7 | TRBV6-5 | CASSYSTSGRPYEQYF
TRBD1 | many | TRBJ1-5 | TRBV18 | CASSPPGQGNQPQHF
. | . | TRBJ1-2 | TRBV14 | CASSRTDYYGYTF
. | . | TRBJ2-7 | TRBV20-1 | CSAMTRLYEQYF
TRBD1 | . | TRBJ2-7 | TRBV12-3/TRBV12-4 | CASSSDREPYEQYF
TRBD1 | . | TRBJ1-1 | TRBV12-3/TRBV12-4 | CASVGGLLGTEAFF